One sample yielded the 24 T cell receptor beta chains listed below, sequenced in a study of CD8+CD57+ T cells in acquired aplastic anemia. Profiling that covered TCR beta VDJ and CDR3 relied on genomic DNA as its template. TCRdb itself ran the reads through MiXCR, one entry per CDR3 protein. In the table there are 180,000 or so distinct CDR3 sequences, roughly 65% of which are singletons. Selection for sequencing was limited to patients who had shown CD8+CD57+ cell expansion by flow cytometry. The source material was sorted CD4+, CD8+, or CD8+CD57+ T cells (not recorded which) from PBMCs. The receptors derive from a human donor with aplastic anemia.

This chain uses TRBV2 with TRBJ2-5; D might be TRBD1 (6 bases). The V end was cut by 6 bases, the J end by 9 bases, with 14 bases between. From germline, CDR1 is SNHLY and CDR2 FYNNEI. The CDR3 is 12 residues long. The CDR3 spells CASSKGDQPQYF. In DNA form, the CDR3 reads TGTGCCAGCAGCAAGGGGGATCAGCCCCAGTACTTC. The full variable domain, its missing parts supplied by reference TRBV2 and TRBJ2-5, is EPEVTQTPSHQVTQMGQEVILRCVPISNHLYFYWYRQILGQKVEFLVSFYNNEISEKSEIFDDQFSVERPDGSNFTLKIRSTKLEDSAMYFCASSKGDQPQYFGPGTRLLVL.

V is TRBV25-1 and J is TRBJ1-1, with D possibly matching TRBD1 (5 bases). Germline-derived CDR1 and CDR2 are MGHDK and SYGVNS. This CDR3 region has 13 residues. V was shortened by 6 bases and J by 8 bases, with 16 bases between the two germline ends. This chain's CDR3 is CASRGIASGEAFF. The CDR3 coding sequence is TGTGCCAGCAGAGGAATAGCGTCAGGGGAAGCTTTCTTT. The entire variable domain, with the rest obtained from reference TRBV25-1 and TRBJ1-1, is as follows: EADIYQTPRYLVIGTGKKITLECSQTMGHDKMYWYQQDPGMELHLIHYSYGVNSTEKGDLSSESTVSRIRTEHFPLTLESARPSHTSQYLCASRGIASGEAFFGQGTRLTVV.

This clonotype has a handful of counts. The chain combines TRBV5-4 with TRBJ2-7, with TRBD1 matching 10 bases. With 3 bases clipped from V and 8 bases from J, the junction kept 5 bases outside the gene matches. The CDR3 has 13 residues. Germline lookup yields CDR1 SGHNT and CDR2 YYREEE (reference sequence). In DNA form, the CDR3 reads TGTGCCAGCAGCTCGATGGGACAGGGGCAGCAGTACTTC. It encodes CASSSMGQGQQYF. The whole variable domain, filled in from reference TRBV5-4 and TRBJ2-7, reads ETGVTQSPTHLIKTRGQQVTLRCSSQSGHNTVSWYQQALGQGPQFIFQYYREEENGRGNFPPRFSGLQFPNYSSELNVNALELDDSALYLCASSSMGQGQQYFGPGTRLTVT.

The chain employs TRBV6-1 and TRBJ2-1; D is unclear. Trimming removed 8 bases at V and 3 bases at J, with 5 bases between. The CDR3 has 11 residues. Germline assignment: CDR1 MNHNS and CDR2 SASEGT. The chain's CDR3 is CASYFYNEQFF. CDR3 nucleotides: TGTGCCAGCTACTTCTACAATGAGCAGTTCTTC.

V gene TRBV12-3 or TRBV12-4 combines with J gene TRBJ1-1; a weak D match, TRBD1 (5 bases). The CDR3 is 13 residues long. The V and J ends lost 3 bases and 8 bases respectively, with 13 bases between them. The CDR3 is CASSFIQGAEAFF. As DNA, the CDR3 is TGTGCCAGCAGTTTTATTCAGGGAGCAGAAGCTTTCTTT.

The chain couples TRBV7-8 to TRBJ1-4, with D unresolved. CDR1 and CDR2 from the germline V gene are SGHVS and FQNEAQ. V dropped 1 base and J dropped 9 bases, with 15 bases sitting between them. The CDR3 consists of 15 residues. CDR3 amino acids: CASSLVSPGNKKLFF. In nucleotides, the CDR3 is TGTGCCAGCAGCTTAGTCTCGCCCGGTAACAAAAAACTGTTTTTT.

The gene calls are TRBV9 and TRBJ2-3, with a tentative D call TRBD2 (6 bases). The CDR3 sequence is 12 residues long. V dropped 4 bases and J dropped 10 bases, with 13 bases sitting between them. The germline V gene has CDR1 SGDLS and CDR2 YYNGEE. The CDR3 sequence is CASSSGTVSQYF. As DNA, the CDR3 is TGTGCCAGCAGCTCCGGGACTGTCTCGCAGTATTTT.

Points on this clonotype: The junction does not match germline at one end; this may be a read error. The genes are TRBV27 and TRBJ2-3, with TRBD1 matching 12 bases. The V gene's germline CDR1 is MNHEY and CDR2 SMNVEV (reference sequence). The CDR3 length is 17 residues. CDR3 region: CTSSLWWDRGHTDTQYF. The CDR3 coding sequence is TGTACCAGCAGTTTGTGGTGGGACAGGGGGCACACAGATACGCAGTATTTT.

The chain combines TRBV7-9 with TRBJ2-1; 11 nucleotides line up with TRBD2. The CDR3 consists of 15 residues. Germline CDR1 is SEHNR and CDR2 is FQNEAQ (reference sequence). Unmatched junction bases numbered 6, after V lost 5 bases and J lost 6 bases. The CDR3 protein is CASSVLAGATNEQFF. CDR3 DNA: TGTGCCAGCAGCGTACTAGCGGGGGCAACCAATGAGCAGTTCTTC.

V gene TRBV28 combines with J gene TRBJ2-3; D is unclear. This CDR3 contains 15 residues. Trimming cost V 3 bases and J 2 bases, with 12 bases left between them. Looked up from germline, CDR1 is MDHEN and CDR2 is SYDVKM. For the CDR3, the DNA is TGTGCCAGCAGTTTTCGTGCCGAGAACACAGATACGCAGTATTTT. Translating gives CASSFRAENTDTQYF.

This clonotype was found many times. The chain joins TRBV2 to TRBJ1-5, with D possibly being TRBD1 (6 bases). Trimming removed 6 bases at V and 3 bases at J, with 9 bases between. The CDR3 contains 13 residues. Germline loops: CDR1 SNHLY, CDR2 FYNNEI. The CDR3 DNA reads as TGTGCCAGCAGGTACAGGGTCAATCAGCCCCAGCATTTT. Translating it yields CASRYRVNQPQHF.

This sequence joins TRBV2 and TRBJ2-1; TRBD1 agrees at 8 bases. The CDR3 covers 15 residues. V dropped 4 bases and J dropped 6; count of bases not matched to a gene: 8. Germline loops: CDR1 SNHLY, CDR2 FYNNEI. In DNA, the CDR3 is TGTGCCAGCAGTGGGGGGACAGGAGAGGGCAATGAGCAGTTCTTC. Residues: CASSGGTGEGNEQFF.

This clonotype was recorded many times. The chain joins TRBV20-1 to TRBJ2-7; 7 bases map to TRBD2. The CDR3 is 14 amino acids. Germline V gives CDR1 DFQATT, CDR2 SNEGSKA (reference sequence). V gave up 3 bases and J gave up 3 bases; unmatched junction bases: 8. The CDR3 loop is CSASVGRGDYEQYF. The CDR3, as DNA: TGCAGTGCTAGTGTAGGACGGGGGGACTACGAGCAGTACTTC.

The chain uses TRBV19 and TRBJ2-1; TRBD2 matches 12 bases. Germline V gene sequence: CDR1 LNHDA, CDR2 SQIVND (reference sequence). V lost 5 bases and J lost 7; bases outside the gene matches: 6. The CDR3 runs 15 residues. The CDR3 DNA follows: TGTGCCAGTAGTGCACTAGCGGGAGGCCGAAATGAGCAGTTCTTC. Its protein product is CASSALAGGRNEQFF.

The CDR3 region has the DNA TGTGCCAGCAGCCGAAGACTAGTTGAGACCCAGTACTTC. This codes for CASSRRLVETQYF. The J gene is TRBJ2-5, the V gene TRBV5-4; D is possibly TRBD2 (6 bases). There are 13 residues in the CDR3. CDR1 and CDR2 from the germline V gene are SGHNT and YYREEE (reference sequence). Trimming stripped 4 bases from V and 5 bases from J, with 12 bases between.

The J gene is TRBJ2-7, the V gene TRBV20-1, with D perhaps matching TRBD1 or TRBD2 (5 bases each). V was pared by 0 bases and J by 7 bases, with 19 bases between. The CDR3 extends over 15 amino acids. CDR1 DFQATT and CDR2 SNEGSKA come from the germline V gene (reference sequence). In nucleotides, the CDR3 is TGCAGTGCTAGAGAACGTAGAGGGATGGGGCATGAGCAGTACTTC. This translates into CSARERRGMGHEQYF.

This chain joins TRBV12-3 or TRBV12-4 and TRBJ1-2, with a possible D match to TRBD1 (6 bases). The CDR3 length is 12 residues. V lost 5 bases, J lost 4 bases, and 8 bases lay in between. The CDR3 region is CASSRTAYGYTF. In DNA form, the CDR3 reads TGTGCCAGCAGTAGGACAGCCTATGGCTACACCTTC.

The chain recombines TRBV24-1 with TRBJ2-6; D is perhaps TRBD2 (6 bases). Germline values: CDR1 KGHDR, CDR2 SFDVKD. The germline V and J ends were trimmed by 4 bases and 1 base, with 10 bases remaining between them. The CDR3 covers 16 residues. The CDR3 DNA reads as TGTGCCACCAGTGACGGGGGAAGGTCTGGGGCCAACGTCCTGACTTTC. Amino acid sequence: CATSDGGRSGANVLTF.

The J gene is TRBJ2-7, the V gene TRBV29-1, with D hard to call. This CDR3 region has 13 residues. The germline gives CDR1 SQVTM, CDR2 ANQGSEA. V was trimmed by 6 bases and J by 3 bases, leaving 15 bases between them. CDR3 nucleotides: TGCAGCGTCCTCCGAGACATCGGCTACGAGCAGTACTTC. Translation gives CSVLRDIGYEQYF.

The gene calls are TRBV7-2 and TRBJ2-7; weak D call: TRBD2 (5 bases). CDR1 and CDR2 from the germline V gene are SGHTA and FQGNSA. The V end was cut by 1 base, the J end by 2 bases, with 12 bases between. CDR3 length: 15 residues. The CDR3 DNA reads as TGTGCCAGCAGCTTAGGTGTGACTACCACCTACGAGCAGTACTTC. Its translation: CASSLGVTTTYEQYF.

This rearrangement joins TRBV24-1 to TRBJ2-3; D gene ambiguous. This CDR3 contains 12 residues. The germline CDR1 and CDR2 sequences are KGHDR and SFDVKD. V lost 5 bases and J 2 bases, leaving 4 bases between the germline ends. The CDR3 sequence is CATSVSTDTQYF. The CDR3 DNA reads as TGTGCCACCAGTGTCTCCACAGATACGCAGTATTTT.

V usage is TRBV7-3 and J usage is TRBJ2-3; possibly TRBD2 for D (7 bases). Per germline, CDR1 SGHTA and CDR2 FQGTGA. The CDR3 spans 15 residues. The V end lost 1 base, the J end lost 4 bases, and 12 bases lay between the germline ends. The CDR3 here is CASSLSGGAADTQYF. DNA of the CDR3: TGTGCCAGCAGCTTAAGTGGGGGGGCCGCAGATACGCAGTATTTT.

The V gene is TRBV20-1, the J gene TRBJ2-3; D is tentatively TRBD1 or TRBD2 (5 bases each). Per germline, CDR1 DFQATT and CDR2 SNEGSKA (reference sequence). The ends were cut back, 3 bases at V and 7 bases at J, with 23 bases in the middle. This CDR3 spans 16 amino acids. DNA of the CDR3: TGCAGTGCTAGTAGAGGGGAGACACGGCGTTCGCATACGCAGTATTTT. Translated: CSASRGETRRSHTQYF.

V gene TRBV6-2 or TRBV6-3 combines with J gene TRBJ1-3; D remains unclear. The CDR3 contains 15 residues. CDR1 and CDR2 (germline): MNHEY, SVGEGT. V was pared by 6 bases and J by 8 bases, with 20 bases between. In DNA, the CDR3 is TGTGCCAGCAGCCGTGGCGCCAGCTTCGACTACACCATATATTTT. Its protein is CASSRGASFDYTIYF.